This TCR beta chain was observed in a study of graft-versus-host responses after intestinal transplantation. Investigators treated the graft tissue so that it released intraepithelial and lamina propria lymphocytes. The repertoire was sequenced with immunoSEQ multiplex PCR; TCRdb's copy has only in-frame clones and lacks some. The sample holds tens of thousands of clones; roughly 90% are singletons and the top ten take more than 1.5%. Germline loops: CDR1 SEHNR, CDR2 FQNEAQ (reference sequence). The CDR3 contains 11 residues. Deletions cut 5 bases from V and 6 bases from J, with 8 bases between. The rearrangement links TRBV7-9 to TRBJ2-7; D call uncertain. The TCR comes from a human patient who received an intestinal transplant, so some T cells may come from the graft donor. The input for sequencing was ileum tissue, taken 350 to 400 days after transplant. CDR3 loop: CASSAPTEQYF. CDR3 nucleotide sequence: TGTGCCAGCAGCGCACCTACCGAGCAGTACTTC.